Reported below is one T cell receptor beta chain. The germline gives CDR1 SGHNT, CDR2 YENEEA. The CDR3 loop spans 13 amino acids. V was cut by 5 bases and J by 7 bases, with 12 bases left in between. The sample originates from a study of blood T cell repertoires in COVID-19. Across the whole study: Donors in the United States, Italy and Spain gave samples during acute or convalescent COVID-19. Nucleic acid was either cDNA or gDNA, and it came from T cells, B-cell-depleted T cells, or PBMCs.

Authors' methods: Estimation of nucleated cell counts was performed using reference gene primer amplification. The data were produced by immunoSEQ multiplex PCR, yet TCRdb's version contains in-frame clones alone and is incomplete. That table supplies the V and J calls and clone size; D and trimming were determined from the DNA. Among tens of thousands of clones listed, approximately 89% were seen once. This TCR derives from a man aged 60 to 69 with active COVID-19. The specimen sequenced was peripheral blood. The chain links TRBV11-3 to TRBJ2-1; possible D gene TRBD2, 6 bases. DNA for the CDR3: TGTGCCAGCAGCCCCCAAAGCGGGAATGAGCAGTTCTTC. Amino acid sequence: CASSPQSGNEQFF.